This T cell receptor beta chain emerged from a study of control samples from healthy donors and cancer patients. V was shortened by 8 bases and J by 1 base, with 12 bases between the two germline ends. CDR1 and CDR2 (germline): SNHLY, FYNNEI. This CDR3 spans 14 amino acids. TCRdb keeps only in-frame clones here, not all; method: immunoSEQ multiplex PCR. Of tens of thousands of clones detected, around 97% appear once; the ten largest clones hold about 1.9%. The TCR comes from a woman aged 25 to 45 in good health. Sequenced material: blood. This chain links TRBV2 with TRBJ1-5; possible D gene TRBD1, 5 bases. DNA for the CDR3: TGTGCCAGCTCCTCGGGGGGAAGCAATCAGCCCCAGCATTTT. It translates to CASSSGGSNQPQHF. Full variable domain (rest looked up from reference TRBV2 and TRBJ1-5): EPEVTQTPSHQVTQMGQEVILRCVPISNHLYFYWYRQILGQKVEFLVSFYNNEISEKSEIFDDQFSVERPDGSNFTLKIRSTKLEDSAMYFCASSSGGSNQPQHFGDGTRLSIL.